What follows are 20 T cell receptor beta chains derived from one specimen sequenced in a study of blood T cell repertoires in COVID-19. The assay was immunoSEQ multiplex PCR, and TCRdb's table has in-frame clones only and misses some. The table has about 29,000 clones, 80% to 90% seen once. Material for sequencing was peripheral blood. These receptors were taken from a human donor in a cohort sampled during active COVID-19.

The rearrangement uses TRBV7-2 and TRBJ1-1; weak D call: TRBD1 (6 bases). Trimming took off 5 bases at V and 7 bases at J, with 14 bases between the two ends. The CDR3 contains 13 residues. Germline CDR1 reads SGHTA; CDR2 reads FQGNSA. CDR3 bases: TGTGCCAGCAGCCTGAGCAGGGGCCTTGAAGCTTTCTTT. It specifies CASSLSRGLEAFF. Complete variable domain (other parts from reference TRBV7-2 and TRBJ1-1): GAGVSQSPSNKVTEKGKDVELRCDPISGHTALYWYRQSLGQGLEFLIYFQGNSAPDKSGLPSDRFSAERTGGSVSTLTIQRTQQEDSAVYLCASSLSRGLEAFFGQGTRLTVV.

The chain carries TRBV15 and TRBJ2-5; 10 bases align to TRBD2. V lost 0 bases, J lost 4 bases, and 5 bases stayed unmatched. CDR1 and CDR2 from the germline V gene are LNHNV and YYDKDF (reference sequence). CDR3 length: 16 residues. Written as DNA, the CDR3 is TGTGCCACCAGCAGAGAATCGGGACTAGCGTTAGAGACCCAGTACTTC. It is translated as CATSRESGLALETQYF.

CDR3 residues: CASSQRQGTNWPQHF. For the CDR3, the DNA is TGTGCCAGCAGCCAAAGACAGGGGACAAATTGGCCCCAGCATTTT. This chain connects TRBV5-5 to TRBJ1-5; 8 bases line up with TRBD1. CDR1 is SGHKS, CDR2 YYEKEE, per germline (reference sequence). J gave up 9 bases and V 4 bases, and 12 bases lay outside the gene matches. There are 15 residues in the CDR3.

This chain connects TRBV5-1 to TRBJ2-3; 12 bases are a match to TRBD2. CDR3 length: 15 amino acids. Germline V gene sequence: CDR1 SGHRS, CDR2 YFSETQ. V shed 4 bases, J shed 3 bases, and the junction held 3 bases outside the gene matches. CDR3 bases: TGCGCCAGCAGCCAAGGACTAGCGGGGACAGATACGCAGTATTTT. Encoded protein: CASSQGLAGTDTQYF.

The sample holds a few counts of this clone. The sample holds other DNA sequences that translate to the same CDR3. Here the CDR3 DNA reads TGTGCCAGCAGCCCACTGGGGCCTGGAAACACCATATATTTT. Translation gives CASSPLGPGNTIYF. This rearrangement joins TRBV14 to TRBJ1-3, with D perhaps matching TRBD1 (5 bases). The CDR3 totals 14 residues. Per germline, CDR1 SGHDN and CDR2 FVKESK. V gave up 4 bases and J gave up 2 bases, with 9 bases separating them.

The genes are TRBV29-1 and TRBJ2-1; D is unresolved. This CDR3 is built from 12 residues. Trimming took off 2 bases at V and 8 bases at J, with 10 bases between the two ends. Germline V lookup: CDR1 SQVTM, CDR2 ANQGSEA. CDR3 sequence: CSVEYPSDEQFF. The CDR3, as DNA: TGCAGCGTTGAATACCCTTCGGATGAGCAGTTCTTC.

The chain joins TRBV5-3 to TRBJ2-5; 11 bases map to TRBD2. TRBV5-3 has ORF status, its function being uncertain. This CDR3 is 14 amino acids long. Losses at the gene ends were 5 bases for V and 4 bases for J; bases not matched to a gene: 4. The CDR3 DNA reads as TGTGCCAGAAGGCCTAGCGGGGGGAGAGAGACCCAGTACTTC. It encodes CARRPSGGRETQYF.

The chain recombines TRBV3-1 (or the pseudogene TRBV3-2) with TRBJ1-2, with D possibly being TRBD1 (5 bases). V was clipped by 4 bases and J by 0 bases, with 9 bases between them. From germline, CDR1 is LGHDT and CDR2 YNNKEL (reference sequence). The CDR3 totals 14 residues. This chain's CDR3 is CASSRTGSNYGYTF. The DNA for the CDR3 is TGTGCCAGCAGCCGAACAGGATCTAACTATGGCTACACCTTC.

The chain joins TRBV29-1 to TRBJ1-1, with 7 bases fitting TRBD1. This CDR3 has 12 residues. V lost 7 bases, J lost 7 bases, and 9 bases stayed unmatched. Per the germline V gene, CDR1 is SQVTM and CDR2 is ANQGSEA. CDR3 coding DNA: TGCAGCGGCGACAGGGAATCGGGTGAAGCTTTCTTT. As protein: CSGDRESGEAFF.

This chain joins TRBV15 and TRBJ2-7; D call uncertain. Germline CDR1 is LNHNV and CDR2 is YYDKDF (reference sequence). The CDR3 extends over 13 amino acids. V lost 0 bases and J lost 7, with 10 bases in between. In DNA, the CDR3 is TGTGCCACCAGCAGAGATCGAGGATTTGAGCAGTACTTC. Translated, it gives CATSRDRGFEQYF.

This chain joins TRBV4-1 and TRBJ2-7; 8 bases are shared with TRBD2. CDR1 is MGHRA, CDR2 YSYEKL, per germline. The length of the CDR3 is 16 residues. Germline trimming cut 2 bases from V and 2 bases from J; bases unmatched to any gene: 8. The CDR3: CASSQQGLAGPYEQYF. Written as DNA, the CDR3 is TGCGCCAGCAGCCAACAAGGACTAGCCGGACCCTACGAGCAGTACTTC.

V gene TRBV6-4 combines with J gene TRBJ2-7; 11 bases align to TRBD1. V lost 6 bases and J lost 6; bases outside the gene matches: 4. CDR1 is MRHNA, CDR2 SNTAGT, per germline. The CDR3 has 13 amino acids. CDR3 amino acids: CASSAGQGGEQYF. The CDR3 DNA reads as TGTGCCAGCAGCGCGGGACAGGGGGGCGAGCAGTACTTC.

The chain employs TRBV6-1 and TRBJ2-7; possibly TRBD1 for D (6 bases). Per germline, CDR1 MNHNS and CDR2 SASEGT. The CDR3 contains 16 residues. Deletions cut 4 bases from V and 4 bases from J, with 20 bases between. The CDR3 sequence: CASSVYRAPYQYEQYF. The CDR3 bases are TGTGCCAGCAGTGTTTACAGGGCCCCCTATCAATACGAGCAGTACTTC.

This chain links TRBV19 with TRBJ2-7; possible D gene TRBD1, 6 bases. Deletions cut 5 bases from V and 8 bases from J, with 13 bases between. The CDR3 sequence is 12 residues long. CDR1 is LNHDA and CDR2 is SQIVND in the germline V gene (reference sequence). CDR3 nucleotide sequence: TGTGCCAGTAGTGCGAACAGGGACCAGCAGTACTTC. This codes for CASSANRDQQYF.

This chain links TRBV3-1 (or the pseudogene TRBV3-2) with TRBJ2-1, with TRBD2 matching over 8 bases. V lost 5 bases to trimming and J lost 1 base; unmatched junction nucleotides: 7. Germline V gene lookup returns CDR1 LGHDT and CDR2 YNNKEL (reference sequence). The CDR3 consists of 16 residues. The CDR3 DNA sequence: TGTGCCAGCAGCTTGCGGGGGGCAAGATCCTACAATGAGCAGTTCTTC. This sequence encodes CASSLRGARSYNEQFF.

The chain combines TRBV5-1 with TRBJ2-1; 7 bases match TRBD1. Trimming cost V 8 bases and J 2 bases; bases outside gene matches: 13. Germline-derived CDR1 and CDR2 are SGHRS and YFSETQ. The CDR3 is made up of 16 amino acids. CDR3 in amino acids: CASTLDRVITYNEQFF. The CDR3 region has the DNA TGCGCCAGTACTCTTGACAGGGTGATCACCTACAATGAGCAGTTCTTC.

The gene calls are TRBV6-2 or TRBV6-3 and TRBJ2-7; 9 bases match TRBD1. CDR1 and CDR2 from the germline V gene are MNHEY and SVGEGT. V shed 2 bases and J 5 bases; nucleotides not matched to a gene: 7. CDR3 length: 15 residues. The CDR3, as DNA: TGTGCCAGCAGTTACAGAGGGACAGGGATCGACGAGCAGTACTTC. Translating it yields CASSYRGTGIDEQYF.

CDR3 sequence: CASSPAAGNGEKLFF. The CDR3 DNA sequence: TGTGCCAGCTCACCGGCCGCGGGTAATGGTGAAAAACTGTTTTTT. The chain combines TRBV18 with TRBJ1-4; D is ambiguous. Germline CDR1 reads KGHSH; CDR2 reads LQKENI. Deletions cut 3 bases from V and 7 bases from J, with 15 bases between. This CDR3 spans 15 amino acids.

The gene calls are TRBV3-1 (or the pseudogene TRBV3-2) and TRBJ1-3, with D maybe TRBD1 (5 bases). Germline V gene data show CDR1 as LGHDT and CDR2 as YNNKEL (reference sequence). The V end was cut by 1 base, the J end by 2 bases, with 12 bases between. The CDR3 extends over 16 amino acids. CDR3 protein: CASSQAGIQAGNTIYF. Here the CDR3 DNA reads TGTGCCAGCAGCCAAGCAGGGATCCAGGCTGGAAACACCATATATTTT.

The rearrangement links TRBV5-4 to TRBJ1-4; a weak D match, TRBD1 (6 bases). This CDR3 is 14 amino acids long. V gave up 0 bases and J gave up 3 bases, with 6 bases separating them. Looked up from germline, CDR1 is SGHNT and CDR2 is YYREEE (reference sequence). CDR3 sequence: CASSLEGANEKLFF. The CDR3 DNA is TGTGCCAGCAGCTTGGAGGGGGCTAATGAAAAACTGTTTTTT.